The present T cell receptor (beta chain) was sequenced within a study of beta chain features in type 1 diabetes (dated 2018 in TCRdb). Study-wide context: No differences in mean age, gender distribution, total cell number or subset yield were found between patients and healthy donors. Whereas all 30 or so donors provided naive and central memory subsets, regulatory and stem cell-like memory subsets were isolated from just 8 patients and about eight healthy donors. A total of roughly 110 million sorted cells were examined across all samples, and the number of cells per subset was strongly correlated with RNA yield. The study compared the TCRB repertoires of sorted circulating CD4+ T cell subsets in recently diagnosed type 1 diabetes patients with those in matched healthy donors. Broader findings and caveats from the paper: HLA sub-analyses involved small numbers of individuals, so any influence of HLA type on TCRB rearrangement remained unresolved. Because cDNA rather than genomic DNA was sequenced, highly expressing activated cells could have been over-represented, although no difference in activation and CD3 levels was found between groups. Fewer insertions and more nucleotide deletions at VDJ recombination sites were observed in patients with type 1 diabetes, implying thymic rearrangement abnormalities. Type 1 diabetes patients showed a moderate but significant shortening of TCRB CDR3 length in all four CD4+ subsets. PCR may preferentially amplify shorter templates, but because patient and control samples were amplified and corrected together, any resulting skew would affect both groups equally. The naive, central memory and regulatory TCRB repertoires appeared to resemble one another more closely among patients than among healthy donors.

On this clone: Its antigen remains unidentified. Qualities for individual bases were not recorded, and no much larger clone is one base off.

The entire amount of isolated RNA was reverse transcribed using the High Capacity cDNA Reverse Transcription Kit, so the sequenced TCRB transcripts were expressed ones. Deep immunoSEQ sequencing was performed on naive, central memory and regulatory T cell samples, with an average of approximately 4 million total reads per sample. Sorted cells were lysed in RLT buffer and RNA was extracted with DNase-treated RNeasy Micro or Mini kits, depending on cell number. To prevent cross-contamination, every cell subset was processed on its own, while patient and healthy donor samples were processed together. Using the immunoSEQ multiplex PCR, TCRB sequences were amplified from cDNA into 87-bp fragments spanning the CDR3 region. Sequencing of the amplicons was done on the Illumina HiSeq platform. Under the source paper's analysis protocol: Synthetic template baselines were used to correct PCR bias computationally, reads within Hamming distance 2 were collapsed, and singletons that could not be merged were discarded. Reads were aligned against IMGT to assign V, D and J genes, CDR3 length and insertions or deletions at six rearrangement sites. Clonotype counts were normalized to sorted cell number within each subset before computing true diversity and Gini coefficients with the tcR R package. The overlap coefficient, calculated on TCRB nucleotide sequences, was used to quantify repertoire sharing. Out-of-frame TCRB sequences from naive cells were analyzed to stand in for the pre-selection repertoire. TCRdb retrieved this table from immuneACCESS and kept in-frame rearrangements only. Not all clones are present; in checked studies, unresolved V genes account for under half, and no reason is known for the remainder. That table supplies the V and J calls and clone size; D and trimming were determined from the DNA. Recorded for this sample are some 660,000 clones; over 12% of them occurred a single time. The top ten clonotypes cover approximately 0.043% of the sample.

Each donor gave one peripheral blood draw, averaging around 0.11 L, which was collected into heparinised tubes. Using a panel that included CD45RO, CCR7, CD25, CD127, CD95 and CD27, naive, central memory, regulatory and stem cell-like memory CD4+ T cells were sorted on a BD FACSAria II. Purity was above 95% for every sorted population. PBMCs were separated immediately by Lymphoprep density gradient centrifugation and were stained directly, without being cultured. So that batch effects would be minimized, each experiment stained and sorted samples in pairs, pairing one healthy donor with one patient. Taken from the germline V gene (reference sequence), the CDR1 and CDR2 loops are SEHNR and FQNEAQ. The junction shows trimming of 6 bases on V and 5 bases on J, and the gene matches do not reach 10 bases of it. Reading from cysteine to phenylalanine, the CDR3 counts 16 amino acids. CDR3 DNA is the only sequence kept; it has 48 bases, read in frame from the first base.

The chain is encoded by TRBV7-9 joined to TRBJ2-5; TRBD2 agrees with 12 junctional bases. Sequences were obtained from naive CD4+ T cells from blood. The cell subset or site label corresponds to: true naive CD4+ T cells. The TCR sequence derives from a man younger than 35 with type 1 diabetes. The CDR3 has the sequence CASSTRTSGAGETQYF. The DNA is as follows: TGTGCCAGCAGTACAAGGACTAGCGGGGCTGGCGAGACCCAGTACTTC.